One sample yielded the 28 T cell receptor beta chains listed below, sequenced in a study of T cells in Graves' hyperthyroidism and ophthalmopathy. Authors of the study amplified TCR beta CDR3 regions from RNA transcripts. Researchers ran a first-round RT-PCR on the TCR CDR3 using the HTBI primer set. TCRdb re-called the multiplex PCR reads with MiXCR, one entry per CDR3 protein. The sample records 600,000 to 700,000 distinct CDR3 sequences, over 12% being singletons. The sample taken for sequencing was blood. These TCRs come from a middle-aged woman with Graves' ophthalmopathy.

V gene TRBV6-1 combines with J gene TRBJ2-7, with a weak D call TRBD2 (7 bases). Trimming took 6 bases from V and 9 from J, leaving 21 bases between them. The CDR3 extends over 14 amino acids. The germline CDR1 and CDR2 sequences are MNHNS and SASEGT. The chain's CDR3 is CASRSGEGGLGQYF. CDR3 DNA sequence: TGTGCCAGCAGGTCCGGGGAGGGGGGGTTAGGGCAGTACTTC.

This clonotype was found many times. The chain joins TRBV29-1 to TRBJ1-1, with a possible D match to TRBD1 (5 bases). The V gene lost 7 bases and the J gene lost 4 bases, with 19 bases spanning the gap. Germline V gene lookup returns CDR1 SQVTM and CDR2 ANQGSEA. The CDR3 sequence is 14 residues long. CDR3 nucleotide sequence: TGCAGCGCCGTCGGAGGGGTAAAGAGCACTGAAGCTTTCTTT. The encoded protein is CSAVGGVKSTEAFF.

The chain couples TRBV6-1 to TRBJ2-4; D is unresolved. This CDR3 comprises 15 residues. V was pared by 6 bases and J by 6 bases, with 18 bases between. Germline V lookup: CDR1 MNHNS, CDR2 SASEGT. CDR3 sequence reads: CASRPTVLVGNIQYF. In DNA form, the CDR3 reads TGTGCCAGCAGACCCACAGTGCTGGTAGGAAACATTCAGTACTTC.

This clonotype was picked up many times. This chain links TRBV27 with TRBJ1-2; 8 bases line up with TRBD1. Germline CDR1 reads MNHEY; CDR2 reads SMNVEV (reference sequence). The CDR3 has 16 residues. J was trimmed by 0 bases and V by 6 bases; bases with no gene match: 9. CDR3 in amino acids: CASSRNTGGSNYGYTF. Written as DNA, the CDR3 is TGTGCCAGCAGCCGTAATACAGGGGGGTCTAACTATGGCTACACCTTC.

This clonotype came up many times. The CDR3 loop is CASSLSGLAVYEQYF. The CDR3 bases are TGTGCCAGCAGCCTCTCGGGACTAGCGGTCTACGAGCAGTACTTC. The V and J genes are TRBV27 and TRBJ2-7; TRBD2 agrees at 11 bases. Trimming took 6 bases from V and 3 from J; bases not matched to a gene: 7. Germline lookup yields CDR1 MNHEY and CDR2 SMNVEV (reference sequence). The CDR3 contains 15 residues.

This clonotype was detected many times. This sequence joins TRBV5-1 and TRBJ1-1; 7 nucleotides line up with TRBD1. This CDR3 has 14 residues. Germline V gene data show CDR1 as SGHRS and CDR2 as YFSETQ. V lost 3 bases and J lost 4; bases outside the gene matches: 6. CDR3: CASSSGTALTEAFF. The CDR3 coding sequence is TGCGCCAGCAGCTCAGGGACAGCTCTCACTGAAGCTTTCTTT.

The table lists this clonotype with many counts. The rearrangement joins TRBV6-2 or TRBV6-3 to TRBJ1-5, with D maybe TRBD1 (5 bases). The CDR3 is made up of 16 amino acids. Germline V gives CDR1 MNHEY, CDR2 SVGEGT. The V and J ends lost 0 bases and 6 bases respectively, with 15 bases between them. The CDR3 region has the DNA TGTGCCAGCAGTTACTCGAGGCAGGGAAACGGTCAGCCCCAGCATTTT. Its protein product is CASSYSRQGNGQPQHF.

This clonotype occurred many times. The V call is TRBV6-1, the J call TRBJ1-1; D is undetermined. V shed 4 bases and J shed 0 bases, with 9 bases lying between them. CDR3 length: 14 residues. Per the germline V gene, CDR1 is MNHNS and CDR2 is SASEGT. CDR3 DNA sequence: TGTGCCAGCAGTGGATACGGGCTGAACACTGAAGCTTTCTTT. It is translated as CASSGYGLNTEAFF.

This clonotype showed up just a few times. This clone may be a read error of a much larger clone one base away. The V gene is TRBV6-1, the J gene TRBJ2-7; TRBD2 agrees at 12 bases. This CDR3 spans 15 amino acids. Per the germline V gene, CDR1 is MNHNS and CDR2 is SASEGT. CDR3 loop: CASTKPGLAGYERYF. The CDR3 DNA is TGTGCCAGCACCAAACCGGGACTAGCGGGTTACGAGCGGTACTTC.

The chain carries TRBV18 and TRBJ2-7; maybe TRBD1 (6 bases). The CDR3 contains 12 residues. CDR1 and CDR2 (germline): KGHSH, LQKENI. The V end lost 3 bases, the J end lost 9 bases, and 12 bases lay between the germline ends. The CDR3 nucleotides read TGTGCCAGCTCACCGCCAGGGGCAGGGCAGTACTTC. It yields the protein CASSPPGAGQYF.

This clonotype was counted ten times or more. The genes are TRBV28 and TRBJ1-6; D gene ambiguous. CDR3 length equals 12 residues. Germline V CDR1 and CDR2: MDHEN, SYDVKM. V gave up 6 bases and J gave up 5 bases, with 5 bases separating them. The CDR3 sequence is CASRDNNSPLHF. CDR3 nucleotides: TGTGCCAGCAGAGACAATAATTCACCCCTCCACTTT.

This clonotype was seen many times. The J gene is TRBJ1-1, the V gene TRBV4-3; TRBD1 is a possible D gene (5 bases). Looked up from germline, CDR1 is LGHNA and CDR2 is YSLEER. This CDR3 contains 14 residues. V lost 1 base to trimming and J lost 3 bases, with 9 bases between them. The CDR3 DNA sequence: TGCGCCAGCAGCCAAGGCGACAGATACACTGAAGCTTTCTTT. The encoded protein is CASSQGDRYTEAFF.

The table lists this clonotype with many counts. The genes are TRBV28 and TRBJ2-7; TRBD1 agrees at 9 bases. V was pared by 4 bases and J by 3 bases, with 4 bases of the junction left unmatched. The germline V gene has CDR1 MDHEN and CDR2 SYDVKM. The CDR3 has 14 residues. This CDR3 is CASSSWDRDYEQYF. CDR3 DNA sequence: TGTGCCAGCAGTTCATGGGACAGGGACTACGAGCAGTACTTC.

The sample holds many counts of this clonotype. J is TRBJ1-5 and V is TRBV6-5, with D perhaps TRBD1 (6 bases). The CDR3 sequence is 15 residues long. V was pared by 4 bases and J by 5 bases, with 15 bases between. Germline loops: CDR1 MNHEY, CDR2 SVGAGI. The CDR3 protein is CASSWTAGGDQPQHF. The CDR3 DNA sequence: TGTGCCAGCAGTTGGACAGCGGGGGGAGATCAGCCCCAGCATTTT.

This clonotype showed up many times. The chain joins TRBV2 to TRBJ1-1; D perhaps matches TRBD1 (5 bases). The CDR3 spans 13 residues. Germline CDR1 and CDR2: SNHLY and FYNNEI. Trimming took 7 bases from V and 5 from J, leaving 14 bases between them. In DNA form, the CDR3 reads TGTGCCAGCATCGTAGGGGCCGGTACTGAAGCTTTCTTT. It yields the protein CASIVGAGTEAFF. Looking up the rest from reference TRBV2 and TRBJ1-1 gives the full variable domain: EPEVTQTPSHQVTQMGQEVILRCVPISNHLYFYWYRQILGQKVEFLVSFYNNEISEKSEIFDDQFSVERPDGSNFTLKIRSTKLEDSAMYFCASIVGAGTEAFFGQGTRLTVV.

This clonotype was seen repeatedly, ten times or more. The genes are TRBV12-3 or TRBV12-4 and TRBJ1-2; D is unresolved. The CDR3 has 16 amino acids. Deletions cut 6 bases from V and 4 bases from J, with 21 bases between. The CDR3 DNA sequence: TGTGCCAGCAGCCCCGATTTGGTTAGGGTTTCCTATGGCTACACCTTC. This encodes CASSPDLVRVSYGYTF.

This clonotype appeared many times. The chain links TRBV5-1 to TRBJ1-1; D is unresolved. The CDR3 length is 13 residues. Germline CDR1 SGHRS, CDR2 YFSETQ. Trimming pared 0 bases from V and 11 bases from J, leaving 14 bases between. CDR3 DNA: TGCGCCAGCAGCTTGGAAAGGAGTGAGCAGGCTTTCTTT. It codes for CASSLERSEQAFF.

This clonotype was counted many times. V gene TRBV5-1 combines with J gene TRBJ2-5, with a possible D match to TRBD1 (7 bases). Germline CDR1 and CDR2: SGHRS and YFSETQ. The V end lost 1 base, the J end lost 4 bases, and 11 bases lay between the germline ends. The CDR3 is 14 amino acids. CDR3 region: CASSLNRGGETQYF. The CDR3 DNA follows: TGCGCCAGCAGCTTGAACAGGGGAGGAGAGACCCAGTACTTC.

Many counts were recorded for this clonotype. J is TRBJ1-5 and V is TRBV19, with D maybe TRBD1 (5 bases). V was trimmed by 3 bases and J by 1 base, leaving 13 bases between them. The CDR3 is made up of 16 amino acids. CDR1 and CDR2 (germline): LNHDA, SQIVND (reference sequence). In DNA form, the CDR3 reads TGTGCCAGTAGTATCTCCCGGGACGGGAGCAATCAGCCCCAGCATTTT. Its translation: CASSISRDGSNQPQHF.

The sample holds many counts of this clonotype. J is TRBJ1-3 and V is TRBV28; D is ambiguous. In germline, CDR1 is MDHEN, CDR2 SYDVKM. V was shortened by 5 bases and J by 1 base, with 9 bases between the two germline ends. The length of the CDR3 is 14 residues. The CDR3 spells CASSPNQSGNTIYF. DNA of the CDR3: TGTGCCAGCAGTCCAAACCAATCTGGAAACACCATATATTTT. Using reference TRBV28 and TRBJ1-3 for the parts outside the CDR3, the full variable domain is DVKVTQSSRYLVKRTGEKVFLECVQDMDHENMFWYRQDPGLGLRLIYFSYDVKMKEKGDIPEGYSVSREKKERFSLILESASTNQTSMYLCASSPNQSGNTIYFGEGSWLTVV.

This clonotype occurred a few times. This may arise from a read error, as a much more abundant clone is one base away. This sequence joins TRBV6-2 or TRBV6-3 and TRBJ1-1; D ambiguous. Germline V gene lookup returns CDR1 MNHEY and CDR2 SVGEGT. The CDR3 runs 13 residues. CDR3 in amino acids: CANSYEESWGAFF. For the CDR3, the DNA is TGTGCCAACAGTTACGAAGAATCGTGGGGAGCTTTCTTT.

This clonotype was recorded at least ten times. This chain uses TRBV9 with TRBJ2-7, with D maybe TRBD1 (5 bases). CDR3 length: 12 residues. Deletions cut 4 bases from V and 6 bases from J, with 11 bases between. Germline CDR1 SGDLS, CDR2 YYNGEE. CDR3 sequence: CASSLDSREQYF. The CDR3 region has the DNA TGTGCCAGCAGCCTAGACAGCCGCGAGCAGTACTTC.

Many counts were recorded for this clonotype. The chain couples TRBV6-2 or TRBV6-3 to TRBJ2-7, with D perhaps matching TRBD1 or TRBD2 (6 bases each). The V and J ends lost 0 bases and 2 bases respectively, with 8 bases between them. The CDR3 consists of 14 residues. The germline V gene has CDR1 MNHEY and CDR2 SVGEGT. CDR3 DNA sequence: TGTGCCAGCAGTTACTCCCGGGGGCCCTACGAGCAGTACTTC. Encoded protein: CASSYSRGPYEQYF.

Concerning this clonotype itself: Germline and junction disagree at one end, which may indicate a read error. The chain couples TRBV11-2 to TRBJ1-5; D is unclear. The CDR3 runs to 13 residues. Germline V CDR1 and CDR2: SGHAT, FQNNGV. The CDR3, as DNA: TGTGCCAGCAGCGTAGATCTGGATCAGCCCCAGCATTTT. Amino acid sequence: CASSVDLDQPQHF. Filled out from reference TRBV11-2 and TRBJ1-5, the complete variable domain reads EAGVAQSPRYKIIEKRQSVAFWCNPISGHATLYWYQQILGQGPKLLIQFQNNGVVDDSQLPKDRFSAERLKGVDSTLKIQPAKLEDSAVYLCASSVDLDQPQHFGDGTRLSIL.

This clonotype has ten or more counts. The chain links TRBV15 to TRBJ2-7; TRBD1 matches 8 bases. The CDR3 consists of 15 residues. CDR1 and CDR2 (germline): LNHNV, YYDKDF (reference sequence). The V segment lost 0 bases and the J segment 3 bases; nucleotides outside the gene matches: 4. This chain's CDR3 is CATSRDQGQGYEQYF. CDR3 nucleotide sequence: TGTGCCACCAGCAGAGACCAAGGACAGGGCTACGAGCAGTACTTC.

This clonotype has a count of ten or more. The chain is built from TRBV15 and TRBJ2-7; TRBD1 aligns across 7 bases. The V gene's germline CDR1 is LNHNV and CDR2 YYDKDF (reference sequence). This CDR3 is built from 15 residues. J lost 4 bases, V lost 4 bases, and 10 bases had no gene match. Here the CDR3 reads CATSTAWDRPYEQYF. The CDR3, as DNA: TGTGCCACCAGCACCGCGTGGGACAGACCTTACGAGCAGTACTTC. Combining the CDR3 with reference TRBV15 and TRBJ2-7 gives the whole variable domain DAMVIQNPRYQVTQFGKPVTLSCSQTLNHNVMYWYQQKSSQAPKLLFHYYDKDFNNEADTPDNFQSRRPNTSFCFLDIRSPGLGDTAMYLCATSTAWDRPYEQYFGPGTRLTVT.

This clonotype was recorded many times. The chain carries TRBV6-5 and TRBJ1-2; 7 bases agree with TRBD1. The CDR3 has 15 amino acids. Germline CDR1 is MNHEY and CDR2 is SVGAGI. The V segment lost 3 bases and the J segment 4 bases; nucleotides outside the gene matches: 8. The CDR3 spells CASSYKGAPFYGYTF. The CDR3 nucleotides read TGTGCCAGCAGTTATAAGGGGGCCCCTTTCTATGGCTACACCTTC.

This chain uses TRBV18 with TRBJ2-1, with D perhaps TRBD1 (6 bases). Trimming took 3 bases from V and 8 from J, leaving 23 bases between them. CDR3 length equals 17 residues. Looked up from germline, CDR1 is KGHSH and CDR2 is LQKENI. The CDR3 spells CASSPPEVGATLDEQFF. The CDR3, as DNA: TGTGCCAGCTCACCCCCTGAAGTGGGGGCGACCCTCGATGAGCAGTTCTTC.